This T cell receptor beta chain was identified during a study of T cell changes during pregnancy in multiple sclerosis. Sequencing used immunoSEQ multiplex PCR; TCRdb keeps in-frame clones, though not all of them. The profile covers fewer than 65,000 clones, with 75% to 95% appearing a single time and 1% to 1.5% taken by the ten largest. This clone was observed a single time. The CDR3 totals 14 residues. From germline, CDR1 is SGHVS and CDR2 FQNEAQ. V was trimmed by 7 bases and J by 7 bases, leaving 17 bases between them. This material consisted of peripheral blood, taken after pregnancy. The TCR sequence derives from a female donor in good health, enrolled as a control in a pregnancy study. The chain uses TRBV7-8 and TRBJ2-1; D perhaps matches TRBD1 (5 bases). The CDR3 region has the DNA TGTGCCAGCACCTATCCTGGACAACGTAATGAGCAGTTCTTC. Translation: CASTYPGQRNEQFF. The variable domain in full, with the rest retrieved from reference TRBV7-8 and TRBJ2-1, is GAGVSQSPRYKVAKRGQDVALRCDPISGHVSLFWYQQALGQGPEFLTYFQNEAQLDKSGLPSDRFFAERPEGSVSTLKIQRTQQEDSAVYLCASTYPGQRNEQFFGPGTRLTVL.